This T cell receptor (beta chain) originates from a study of OX40 agonist ivuxolimab in advanced cancers. For the study in its entirety: Ivuxolimab was a fully human IgG2 agonistic monoclonal antibody targeting the costimulatory receptor OX40 (CD134). Intravenous ivuxolimab was administered to patients every 2 weeks at six dose levels: 0.01, 0.1, 0.3, 1.5, 3 and 10 mg/kg. Of the 50 to 55 patients in dose escalation, some 20 had hepatocellular carcinoma, about 15 had melanoma, 9 had renal cell carcinoma and 9 had head and neck cancer. In the dose-escalation cohort, around four fifths of patients were male, and the mean age was 60 years with a range of roughly 23 to 79. Patients were allowed to have had prior anti-PD-1, anti-PD-L1 or anti-CTLA-4 therapy, and 40% of the dose-escalation patients had been treated with checkpoint inhibitors. Partial responses were achieved by three dose-escalation patients, of whom one had hepatocellular carcinoma and two had cutaneous melanoma. The point of sequencing TCRbeta in the periphery was to test whether ivuxolimab changed TCR sequence diversity and drove clonal T-cell expansion. The paper reports the monotherapy dose-escalation portion (N of about 50 patients) of the phase I ivuxolimab trial.

What the authors observed across the whole study: The antigen specificity of the clonally expanded peripheral T cells was not determined. On average, CD8+ T cells showed more expanded clones than CD4+ T cells after ivuxolimab. In partial responders in the 0.1-3.0 mg/kg groups, normalized peripheral clonal expansion was found to be among the lowest, especially among CD8+ T cells. Low levels of normalized T-cell clonal expansion were also seen in some patients who did not respond. At doses from 0.1 to 3.0 mg/kg, clonal expansion was seen in both CD4+ and CD8+ blood T cells between baseline and week 6.

Turning to this clone: Its binding antigen is unknown. No clone much larger than this one lies a single base away; base qualities are absent.

The trial excluded patients who had a history of autoimmune disease or who were on systemic immunosuppression. Peripheral blood for TCR sequencing was collected from all dose cohorts at baseline, on cycle 4 day 1, and on cycle 7 day 1. Samples were obtained from an open-label, multicenter, first-in-human phase I dose-escalation trial of ivuxolimab. The trial enrolled adults with locally advanced or metastatic head and neck squamous cell, hepatocellular, melanoma or renal cell carcinoma. CD4+ and CD8+ T cells were sorted separately from peripheral blood before TCR sequencing. Genomic DNA was extracted from sorted cells for sequencing of the TCRbeta CDR3 region. The immunoSEQ Assay was used to sequence the TCRbeta CDR3 regions. TCRdb retrieved this table from immuneACCESS and kept in-frame rearrangements only. Not all clones are present; in checked studies, unresolved V genes account for under half, and no reason is known for the remainder. In this sample the table shows about 43,000 clones, roughly 86% of which occur a single time. The ten largest account for about 11% of the sample.

V is reduced by 2 bases and J by 0 bases, leaving a spacing of 5 bases between them. Including the terminal cysteine and phenylalanine, the CDR3 comprises 14 residues. Here the CDR3 DNA is all that survives: 42 bases in frame from base 1. The germline V gene yields SGHTS for CDR1 and YDEGEE for CDR2. The chain is encoded by TRBV5-8 joined to TRBJ2-2; the D gene identity is not certain. This specimen was CD4+ or CD8+ T cells sorted from blood, taken in a trial of the OX40 agonist ivuxolimab. The receptor's source is an adult with an advanced solid tumor such as melanoma, head and neck, liver or kidney cancer. The CDR3 is CASSLVPNTGELFF. The DNA sequence reads TGTGCCAGCAGCTTAGTACCGAACACCGGGGAGCTGTTTTTT. The CDR3, completed at both ends by the reference TRBV5-8 and TRBJ2-2 genes, gives the full variable domain EAGVTQSPTHLIKTRGQQATLRCSPISGHTSVYWYQQALGLGLQFLLWYDEGEERNRGNFPPRFSGRQFPNYSSELNVNALELEDSALYLCASSLVPNTGELFFGEGSRLTVL.